A single sample gave rise to the 19 T cell receptor beta chains below, sequenced in a study of shared clonotypes between healthy human individuals. CD45RO-negative CD8 cells positively selected for CCR7 made up the naive population, which excluded terminally differentiated effector memory CD45RA+ cells. Clones were read by immunoSEQ multiplex PCR, and TCRdb kept only the in-frame ones, dropping some. This table has a few million clones, 85% to 95% appearing once. Specimen: naive CD8+ T cells from PBMCs. Source of these receptors: a man aged 18 to 30 in good health. Some clones in this sample may be carry-over from other donors' samples.

This rearrangement joins TRBV4-3 to TRBJ2-2; a possible D gene is TRBD1 (5 bases). This CDR3 has 15 residues. Germline values: CDR1 LGHNA, CDR2 YSLEER. The germline V and J ends were trimmed by 0 bases and 5 bases, with 10 bases remaining between them. CDR3: CASSQEARATGELFF. CDR3 bases: TGCGCCAGCAGCCAAGAAGCCAGGGCGACCGGGGAGCTGTTTTTT.

The chain is built from TRBV25-1 and TRBJ1-1; D gene unclear. Deletions cut 8 bases from V and 4 bases from J, with 11 bases between. This CDR3 region has 12 residues. Germline CDR1 reads MGHDK; CDR2 reads SYGVNS. The CDR3 loop is CASALPGTEAFF. CDR3 in DNA: TGTGCCAGCGCCCTTCCCGGCACTGAAGCTTTCTTT.

The chain employs TRBV19 and TRBJ2-7; 8 bases map to TRBD2. The CDR3 has 16 amino acids. Germline assignment: CDR1 LNHDA and CDR2 SQIVND (reference sequence). J was trimmed by 0 bases and V by 6 bases; bases with no gene match: 10. In DNA form, the CDR3 reads TGTGCCAGTAGATCCCCACTAGCGGAGAGCTCCTACGAGCAGTACTTC. The encoded protein is CASRSPLAESSYEQYF.

J is TRBJ2-1 and V is TRBV11-2; 7 bases are shared with TRBD2. The CDR3 extends over 17 amino acids. The V gene's germline CDR1 is SGHAT and CDR2 FQNNGV. V shed 0 bases, J shed 6 bases, and the junction held 11 bases outside the gene matches. CDR3 protein: CASSLDSAGVYLNEQFF. CDR3 nucleotide sequence: TGTGCCAGCAGCTTAGATTCCGCGGGAGTCTACCTCAATGAGCAGTTCTTC.

This sequence joins TRBV7-9 and TRBJ2-7, with TRBD1 matching over 11 bases. CDR1 SEHNR and CDR2 FQNEAQ come from the germline V gene (reference sequence). V shed 1 base and J 3 bases; nucleotides not matched to a gene: 8. The CDR3 runs 17 residues. CDR3 protein: CASSLGTGGADDYEQYF. The CDR3 DNA follows: TGTGCCAGCAGCTTAGGGACAGGGGGCGCGGACGACTACGAGCAGTACTTC.

The V and J genes are TRBV28 and TRBJ1-1; D is undetermined. The CDR3 is 13 amino acids. Trimming left V 4 bases short and J 4 bases short, with 10 bases between. CDR1 and CDR2 (germline): MDHEN, SYDVKM. CDR3 sequence reads: CASSYPLFTEAFF. The CDR3 DNA reads as TGTGCCAGCAGTTACCCACTCTTCACTGAAGCTTTCTTT.

This chain connects TRBV7-9 to TRBJ2-5; D is possibly TRBD2 (6 bases). The CDR3 is 15 amino acids. The V and J ends lost 5 bases and 9 bases respectively, with 22 bases between them. CDR1 is SEHNR and CDR2 is FQNEAQ in the germline V gene (reference sequence). The CDR3 loop reads CASSPDAGGREAQYF. The DNA for the CDR3 is TGTGCCAGCAGCCCCGACGCCGGGGGTAGGGAAGCCCAGTACTTC.

The V gene is TRBV9, the J gene TRBJ2-2; 7 nucleotides agree with TRBD2. The CDR3 has 16 residues. J was trimmed by 4 bases and V by 0 bases; bases with no gene match: 6. CDR1 is SGDLS, CDR2 YYNGEE, per germline. The CDR3: CASSVGNPGGTGELFF. The CDR3 region has the DNA TGTGCCAGCAGCGTAGGTAACCCGGGGGGCACCGGGGAGCTGTTTTTT.

The chain carries TRBV11-2 and TRBJ2-1; a possible D gene is TRBD1 (6 bases). Per germline, CDR1 SGHAT and CDR2 FQNNGV. The CDR3 sequence is 15 residues long. V lost 0 bases to trimming and J lost 4 bases, with 10 bases between them. This CDR3 reads CASSLDPTGYNEQFF. The DNA of the CDR3 is TGTGCCAGCAGCTTAGACCCGACAGGATACAATGAGCAGTTCTTC.

Worth noting for this clone: Within the sample, other DNA sequences also encode this same CDR3. The genes are TRBV28 and TRBJ1-2, with 9 bases aligning to TRBD1. CDR3 size: 13 residues. Germline-derived CDR1 and CDR2 are MDHEN and SYDVKM. With 3 bases clipped from V and 4 bases from J, the junction kept 0 bases outside the gene matches. DNA of the CDR3: TGTGCCAGCAGTTTGGGACAGGGCTATGGCTACACCTTC. Protein: CASSLGQGYGYTF.

The genes are TRBV5-6 and TRBJ1-2, with 8 bases fitting TRBD1. The CDR3 length is 16 residues. The J segment lost 3 bases and the V segment lost 1 base, leaving 8 bases of the junction unmatched. Germline V gene lookup returns CDR1 SGHDT and CDR2 YYEEEE. Here the CDR3 DNA reads TGTGCCAGCAGCTTGAGATGGGCAGGGGGCTACTATGGCTACACCTTC. Its translation is CASSLRWAGGYYGYTF. The full variable domain, rest sourced from reference TRBV5-6 and TRBJ1-2, is DAGVTQSPTHLIKTRGQQVTLRCSPKSGHDTVSWYQQALGQGPQFIFQYYEEEERQRGNFPDRFSGHQFPNYSSELNVNALLLGDSALYLCASSLRWAGGYYGYTFGSGTRLTVV.

The chain employs TRBV12-5 and TRBJ2-1; D assignment may be TRBD1 or TRBD2 (8 bases each). Trimming stripped 5 bases from V and 6 bases from J, with 23 bases between. The CDR3 covers 17 residues. Germline assignment: CDR1 LGHNT and CDR2 FRNRAP. The CDR3 DNA reads TGTGCTAGTGGTAGATTTGGGCAGGGGGCGGGAGGCAATGAGCAGTTCTTC. Translation gives CASGRFGQGAGGNEQFF.

The V and J genes are TRBV9 and TRBJ2-1; D might be TRBD1 (5 bases). With 0 bases removed from V and 4 bases from J, the gap between germline ends came to 14 bases. The CDR3 runs to 16 residues. Germline V gene sequence: CDR1 SGDLS, CDR2 YYNGEE. The CDR3 reads CASSVVAQGAYNEQFF. DNA for the CDR3: TGTGCCAGCAGCGTAGTAGCCCAAGGGGCTTACAATGAGCAGTTCTTC.

This clone was seen only once. This chain connects TRBV25-1 to TRBJ2-1; D tentatively reads TRBD1 or TRBD2 (5 bases each). The CDR3 runs 12 residues. Germline CDR1 MGHDK, CDR2 SYGVNS. Trimming shortened V by 8 bases and J by 8 bases, and 13 bases separated the two germline ends. The CDR3 reads CASDLGVHEQFF. As DNA, the CDR3 is TGTGCCAGCGATCTGGGGGTCCATGAGCAGTTCTTC.

This chain uses TRBV7-8 with TRBJ2-1; D is unresolved. The CDR3 loop spans 13 amino acids. Trimming pared 4 bases from V and 8 bases from J, leaving 12 bases between. Germline V gene data show CDR1 as SGHVS and CDR2 as FQNEAQ. In DNA, the CDR3 is TGTGCCAGCAGCTCCTCTGGACGTTATGAGCAGTTCTTC. The encoded protein is CASSSSGRYEQFF.

This clone was detected once. This sequence joins TRBV7-8 and TRBJ1-1; 7 bases fit TRBD1. Germline V CDR1 and CDR2: SGHVS, FQNEAQ. Trimming cost V 2 bases and J 1 base; bases outside gene matches: 7. There are 16 residues in the CDR3. The DNA for the CDR3 is TGTGCCAGCAGCTTACTTTGGACAGGTAGGAACACTGAAGCTTTCTTT. Amino acid sequence: CASSLLWTGRNTEAFF. Full variable domain (missing parts from reference TRBV7-8 and TRBJ1-1): GAGVSQSPRYKVAKRGQDVALRCDPISGHVSLFWYQQALGQGPEFLTYFQNEAQLDKSGLPSDRFFAERPEGSVSTLKIQRTQQEDSAVYLCASSLLWTGRNTEAFFGQGTRLTVV.

This CDR3 is CASRYLSGSRKNEQFF. The CDR3 DNA reads TGTGCCAGCAGGTACCTTAGCGGGAGCCGTAAAAATGAGCAGTTCTTC. The gene calls are TRBV27 and TRBJ2-1, with 9 bases matching TRBD2. This CDR3 has 16 residues. Germline V gives CDR1 MNHEY, CDR2 SMNVEV (reference sequence). V gave up 6 bases and J gave up 7 bases; unmatched junction bases: 13.

The chain links TRBV9 to TRBJ2-7; D gene uncertain. The CDR3 totals 14 residues. Germline V gives CDR1 SGDLS, CDR2 YYNGEE. With 0 bases removed from V and 6 bases from J, the gap between germline ends came to 13 bases. The CDR3 is CASSVDQPKGEQYF. CDR3 coding DNA: TGTGCCAGCAGCGTAGACCAACCTAAAGGCGAGCAGTACTTC.

The chain uses TRBV9 and TRBJ2-6, with D tentatively TRBD1 (6 bases). The CDR3 is made up of 21 amino acids. Germline CDR1 and CDR2: SGDLS and YYNGEE. Trimming left V 7 bases short and J 0 bases short, with 29 bases between. This CDR3 reads CASSDDRPRDTYFSGANVLTF. The CDR3 DNA sequence: TGTGCCAGCTCTGACGACCGGCCCCGGGACACTTATTTCTCTGGGGCCAACGTCCTGACTTTC.